This T cell receptor (beta chain) was sequenced during a study of T-cell memory formation after mild COVID-19. Study at large: TCR clusters were mostly confined to one donor each. Study findings and constraints: The pre-infection memory compartment contained some responding clones, suggesting cross-reactive memory joined. Of the contracting clones, CD4+ ones lay mainly in CM and EM, and CD8+ ones in EMRA.

The germline CDR1 and CDR2 sequences are LNHNV and YYDKDF (reference sequence). This CDR3 comprises 15 residues. The V and J ends lost 8 bases and 0 bases, in that order; junction bases with no gene match: 9. Barcoded TCR alpha and TCR beta cDNA libraries with UMIs came from 5'RACE using constant-segment primers. TCRdb reprocessed the 5' RACE reads with MiXCR, giving one entry per CDR3 protein. The sample yields under 90,000 distinct CDR3 sequences, more than 11% seen once. This clonotype was seen a handful of times. The antigen remains undetermined. The sequence derives from an adult woman who had mild COVID-19 (a few samples of this study predate the infection). Cell type and time point are not known. The source material was PBMCs or a T cell subset sorted from them (not recorded which). The rearrangement joins TRBV15 to TRBJ2-7; 8 nucleotides match TRBD1. The DNA for the CDR3 is TGTGCCACCTCGAGGGACAGGCAGATCTCCTACGAGCAGTACTTC. Translated, it gives CATSRDRQISYEQYF.